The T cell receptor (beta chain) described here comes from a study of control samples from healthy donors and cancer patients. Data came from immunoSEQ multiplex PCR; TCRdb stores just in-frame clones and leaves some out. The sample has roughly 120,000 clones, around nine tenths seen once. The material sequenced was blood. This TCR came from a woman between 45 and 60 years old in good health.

In DNA, the CDR3 is TGTGCCAGCAGCCCCCAGCCCGCCCACACAGATACGCAGTATTTT. Its protein is CASSPQPAHTDTQYF. The rearrangement joins TRBV9 to TRBJ2-3; D is undetermined. Germline V gives CDR1 SGDLS, CDR2 YYNGEE. The CDR3 extends over 15 amino acids. Trimming removed 4 bases from V and 2 bases from J, with 14 bases in between.